This T cell receptor beta chain was recorded in a study of blood T cell repertoires in COVID-19 (dated by TCRdb to the early 2020s). Context from the whole study: The collaborator samples originated in the United States, Italy and Spain and spanned the acute and convalescent phases of COVID-19. The material from the prospective study consisted of cDNA or gDNA derived from T cells, B-cell-depleted T cells, or PBMCs. Subjects who had been exposed to COVID-19, were actively infected with it, or had recovered from it provided the deeply sampled blood TCRbeta repertoires that made up the dataset. The repertoires were released in a freely available public database meant as a resource for research on the immune response to SARS-CoV-2. The samples were drawn from two sources: the first 160 participants of the ongoing ImmuneRACE study, and over 950 subjects contributed by 6 global collaborators. Sample metadata almost always included a de-identified subject ID, COVID-19 status, age in years and sex. Where available, HLA class I and class II types were taken from metadata supplied by the sample provider and were not determined by assay-based typing. What the research found in general, with its limitations: The amount of clinical and demographic metadata varied by source and participant and was provided uncurated.

A second Seattle source provided samples from volunteer blood donors who had recovered from COVID-19. The collaborating institutions used their own protocols to collect whole blood in K2EDTA tubes. For TCRbeta analysis, collaborators shipped samples as frozen whole blood, isolated PBMCs, or DNA extracted from either of those sample types. Taken from cysteine to phenylalanine, the CDR3 has 16 residues. Of all the DNA, just the CDR3 is kept, 48 bases in frame from base 1. V lost 10 bases and J lost 1 base, and the count of bases not matched to a germline gene is 14. CDR1 and CDR2, looked up from the germline V gene (reference sequence), are LNHDA and SQIVND. In the case of this clone: Its antigen has not been determined. Base quality data are lacking; no much larger clone is found one base away.

The immunoSEQ Assay, a bias-controlled multiplex PCR, was used to amplify TCRbeta CDR3 regions from genomic DNA. For the original study's pipeline: Within the assay, amplification of reference gene primers was used to estimate how many nucleated cells each sample contained. To quantify the absolute abundance of each unique TCRbeta CDR3 rearrangement, sequence reads were collapsed and filtered. For each sample, productive Simpson clonality was calculated as the square root of Simpson's diversity index over productive rearrangements. The source is immuneACCESS, and TCRdb retained only in-frame sequences with V and J called. Part of the clones is not carried over; for the studies checked, unresolved V genes explain less than half of this, and the remainder is unexplained. Clone size and V and J calls were adopted from that table, with D and trimming inferred from the DNA. The sample includes around 370,000 clones, with around nine tenths observed a single time. Together, the top ten hold 2.5% to 4% of the sample.

The sequence was obtained from a woman aged 18 to 35 who had recovered from COVID-19. The chain is assembled from TRBV19 and TRBJ1-1, with 8 bases matching TRBD1. The sample consisted of peripheral blood. The DNA is as follows: TGTGCCACCTCAATGGCCCTTGGACAGGGGAACACTGAAGCTTTCTTT. This sequence encodes CATSMALGQGNTEAFF. With all but the CDR3 taken from the reference TRBV19 and TRBJ1-1 genes, the full variable domain is: DGGITQSPKYLFRKEGQNVTLSCEQNLNHDAMYWYRQDPGQGLRLIYYSQIVNDFQKGDIAEGYSVSREKKESFPLTVTSAQKNPTAFYLCATSMALGQGNTEAFFGQGTRLTVV.